This T cell receptor beta chain was captured in a study of response to subunit inactivated influenza vaccine. Whole-study results and caveats: Authors suggested each seasonal flu vaccination may recruit only limited numbers of new T cells.

In germline, CDR1 is KGHSH, CDR2 LQKENI. The germline V and J ends were trimmed by 2 bases and 4 bases, with 9 bases remaining between them. This CDR3 comprises 13 residues. MiXCR, applied by TCRdb to the RT-PCR reads, yields one record per CDR3 protein. The sample lists hundreds of thousands of distinct CDR3 sequences; roughly 8.2% were seen once. Comment on this clonotype: The antigen is unknown.

The material sequenced was PBMCs from blood, taken 23 to 25 months after vaccination. The receptor comes from a man between 50 and 69 years old who received an inactivated influenza vaccine. The chain links TRBV18 to TRBJ2-7; D is uncertain. CDR3 sequence (DNA): TGTGCCAGCTCACCAGGCCAGAAGTACGAGCAGTACTTC. Translated: CASSPGQKYEQYF.